Listed below are T cell receptor beta chains from one sample, sequenced in a study of shared clonotypes between healthy human individuals. Method: immunoSEQ multiplex PCR; TCRdb's copy keeps in-frame clones and lacks some. Found here are around 700,000 clones, approximately 79% of them singletons; the top ten hold roughly 1.8%. Sequenced sample: memory CD4+ T cells sorted from blood. The receptors derive from a woman in her twenties or thirties in good health. CDR3s include the opening cysteine and the closing phenylalanine or tryptophan. Each record gives: V gene, J gene, CDR3 protein.

TRBV11-2	TRBJ2-1	CASSSVTSERNEQFF
TRBV2	TRBJ2-7	CASTGTGNYEQYF
TRBV6-6	TRBJ2-1	CASSRTVNEQFF
TRBV27	TRBJ2-7	CASNRQGLSSYEQYF
TRBV11-2	TRBJ2-1	CASSSLAGGPNEQFF
TRBV5-4	TRBJ2-6	CASSLTGANVLTF
TRBV28	TRBJ2-7	CASSWQRQGAYEQYF
TRBV6-1	TRBJ2-3	CASKDRTSTDTQYF
TRBV6-5	TRBJ1-4	CASSNDPGSNEKLFF
TRBV15	TRBJ2-1	CATSVLNNEQFF
TRBV10-1	TRBJ2-7	CASPPLYEQYF
TRBV2	TRBJ1-1	CASKRRETGIKNTEAFF
TRBV4-1	TRBJ2-3	CASSQEWVGTGDTDTQYF
TRBV28	TRBJ2-3	CASSLTGTLSTQYF
TRBV28	TRBJ2-1	CASSLVGLAGDSYNEQFF
TRBV9	TRBJ2-2	CASSRTGGTGELFF
TRBV7-2	TRBJ2-3	CASIPSWSLTTDTQYF
TRBV19	TRBJ2-7	CASSSTGGSSEQYF
TRBV5-1	TRBJ2-7	CASSLVGIYEQYF
TRBV6-5	TRBJ2-7	CASRPGQGRYEQYF
TRBV18	TRBJ2-1	CASSPRRGEYNEQFF
TRBV19	TRBJ1-5	CASTHDPYRSNQPQHF
TRBV7-9	TRBJ1-5	CASSPGGFGPQHF
TRBV7-2	TRBJ1-1	CASSSYRSMNTEAFF
TRBV5-1	TRBJ2-5	CASSSQGRGETQYF
TRBV25-1	TRBJ2-7	CASTGTSGTTYEQYF
TRBV19	TRBJ2-7	CASSRTVGRYEQYF
TRBV6-1	TRBJ1-3	CASSEQQGNTIYF
TRBV6-1	TRBJ1-4	CAGAEGEPNEKLFF
TRBV19	TRBJ2-7	CASSIRQGGPYEQYF
TRBV10-3	TRBJ1-1	CAISESASMNTEAFF
TRBV28	TRBJ1-4	CASAVRANEKLFF
TRBV28	TRBJ2-7	CASSARRGGYEQYF
TRBV19	TRBJ1-5	CASSIRDRPGQPQHF
TRBV27	TRBJ2-1	CASGRRALAYNEQFF
TRBV7-9	TRBJ2-7	CASRYRRNSYEQYF
TRBV10-3	TRBJ2-7	CAISETIGQGQYEQYF
TRBV5-1	TRBJ2-3	CASSLGVAGTSGRLADTQYF
TRBV28	TRBJ2-1	CASIGPRDGQFF
TRBV5-4	TRBJ2-1	CASSPGASGSDEQFF
TRBV4-2	TRBJ2-3	CASSSTSGRLGSTDTQYF
TRBV28	TRBJ2-7	CASSMDGSGPGDEQYF
TRBV25-1	TRBJ2-7	CASSGLGGQGQYEQYF
TRBV2	TRBJ1-2	CASSLARTADGYTF
TRBV11-2	TRBJ2-5	CASSSGLAGAIETQYF
TRBV14	TRBJ2-1	CASSRGQVYNEQFF
TRBV7-9	TRBJ2-2	CASSPRRWQGADTGELFF
TRBV11-2	TRBJ1-1	CASSLHGQFEAFF
TRBV2	TRBJ1-5	CASHLQGNQPQHF
TRBV11-2	TRBJ2-2	CASSLGRHGTGELFF
TRBV11-2	TRBJ2-5	CASSSISGQETQYF
TRBV23-1	TRBJ2-2	CASSQSPGRTGELFF
TRBV19	TRBJ2-1	CASSAPGTSAFDEQFF
TRBV5-1	TRBJ2-7	CASSLAVQGHEQYF
TRBV5-4	TRBJ1-3	CASSLGGRSSGNTIYF
TRBV7-3	TRBJ2-2	CASSLGSLGGTGELFF
TRBV6-5	.	CASSRGQGAYEQYF
TRBV4-2	TRBJ2-1	CASSQGGYNEQFF
TRBV4-2	TRBJ2-3	CASSRSLTSGRDTQYF
TRBV11-3	TRBJ1-1	CASSSHHGFEAFF